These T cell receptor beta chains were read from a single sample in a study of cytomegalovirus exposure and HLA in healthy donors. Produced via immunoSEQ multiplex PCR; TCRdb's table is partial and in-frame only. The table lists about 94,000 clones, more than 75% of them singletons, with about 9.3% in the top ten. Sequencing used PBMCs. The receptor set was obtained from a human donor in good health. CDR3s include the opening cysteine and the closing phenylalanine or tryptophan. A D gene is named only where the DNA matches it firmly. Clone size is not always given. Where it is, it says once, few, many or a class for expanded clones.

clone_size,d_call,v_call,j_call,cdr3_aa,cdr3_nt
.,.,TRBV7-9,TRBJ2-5,CASSPSGPQETQYF,TGTGCCAGCAGCCCCAGTGGGCCCCAAGAGACCCAGTACTTC
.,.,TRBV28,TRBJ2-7,CASSLTPAKWTGGGYEQYF,TGTGCCAGCAGTTTAACCCCCGCGAAGTGGACAGGAGGGGGGTACGAGCAGTACTTC
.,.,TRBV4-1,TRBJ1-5,CASSQLGGQPQHF,TGCGCCAGCAGCCAATTGGGGGGTCAGCCCCAGCATTTT
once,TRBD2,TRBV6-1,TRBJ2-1,CASSEGLAGREQFF,TGTGCCAGCAGTGAAGGACTAGCGGGGAGGGAGCAGTTCTTC
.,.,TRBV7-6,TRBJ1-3,CASSSSGISGNTIYF,TGTGCCAGCAGCTCATCAGGGATCTCTGGAAACACCATATATTTT
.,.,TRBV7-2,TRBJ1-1,CASSSSTVEAFF,TGTGCCAGCAGCTCGTCGACAGTTGAAGCTTTCTTT
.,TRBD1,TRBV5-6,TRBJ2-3,CASRQGAGDTQYF,TGTGCCAGCCGGCAGGGGGCAGGGGATACGCAGTATTTT
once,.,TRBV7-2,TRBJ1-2,CASSSTAGEIDYTF,TGTGCCAGCAGCTCGACTGCAGGGGAAATAGACTACACCTTC
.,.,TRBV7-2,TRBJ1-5,CASSLARVGMGNNQPQHF,TGTGCCAGCAGCTTAGCGCGGGTAGGGATGGGGAACAATCAGCCCCAGCATTTT
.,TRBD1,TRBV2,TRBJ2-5,CASSVGVRPGGMETQYF,TGTGCCAGCAGTGTCGGTGTCCGTCCAGGGGGTATGGAGACCCAGTACTTC
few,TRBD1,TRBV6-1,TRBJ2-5,CASSEGHSTGLFETQYF,TGTGCCAGCAGTGAAGGCCACTCGACAGGGTTGTTCGAGACCCAGTACTTC
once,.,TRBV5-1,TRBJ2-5,CASSPGLSPSPGTQYF,TGCGCCAGCAGCCCGGGATTGAGCCCATCCCCAGGGACCCAGTACTTC
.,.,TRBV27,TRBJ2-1,CASSLSLGYNEQFF,TGTGCCAGCAGTTTATCTCTCGGTTACAATGAGCAGTTCTTC
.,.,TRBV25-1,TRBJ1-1,CASSEKANTEAFF,TGTGCCAGCAGTGAGAAAGCGAACACTGAAGCTTTCTTT
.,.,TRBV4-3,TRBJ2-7,CASSQGNGYEQYF,TGCGCCAGCAGTCAGGGGAACGGATACGAGCAGTACTTC
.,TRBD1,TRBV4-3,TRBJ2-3,CASSQEGGTGGLADTQYF,TGCGCCAGCAGCCAAGAGGGGGGGACAGGGGGCCTCGCAGATACGCAGTATTTT
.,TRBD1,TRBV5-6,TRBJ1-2,CASRLQGAYGYTF,TGTGCCAGCAGACTGCAGGGGGCCTATGGCTACACCTTC
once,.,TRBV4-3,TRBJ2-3,CASSQGAPPSSTDTQYF,TGCGCCAGCAGCCAAGGGGCCCCTCCCTCTAGCACAGATACGCAGTATTTT
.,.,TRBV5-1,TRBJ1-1,CASSLGQAMNTEAFF,TGCGCCAGCAGCTTGGGGCAGGCTATGAACACTGAAGCTTTCTTT
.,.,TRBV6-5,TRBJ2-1,CASSYGPNEQFF,TGTGCCAGCAGTTACGGGCCCAATGAGCAGTTCTTC
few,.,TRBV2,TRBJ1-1,CASRFQGQNTEAFF,TGTGCCAGCAGATTCCAGGGGCAGAACACTGAAGCTTTCTTT
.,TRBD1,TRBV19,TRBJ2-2,CASSGGQVTGELFF,TGTGCCAGTAGTGGCGGACAGGTAACCGGGGAGCTGTTTTTT
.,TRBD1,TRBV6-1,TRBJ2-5,CASTLTGDQQTQYF,TGTGCCAGCACCCTGACAGGGGACCAACAGACCCAGTACTTC
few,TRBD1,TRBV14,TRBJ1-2,CASSHPGQGNGYTF,TGTGCCAGCAGCCATCCGGGACAGGGGAATGGCTACACCTTC
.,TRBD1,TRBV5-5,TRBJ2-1,CASSGGQGANYNEQFF,TGTGCCAGCAGCGGAGGACAGGGGGCAAATTACAATGAGCAGTTCTTC
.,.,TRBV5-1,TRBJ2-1,CASSQGHNEQFF,TGCGCCAGCAGCCAGGGACATAATGAGCAGTTCTTC
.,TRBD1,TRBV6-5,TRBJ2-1,CASSYWTGGYNEQFF,TGTGCCAGCAGTTACTGGACAGGGGGTTACAATGAGCAGTTCTTC
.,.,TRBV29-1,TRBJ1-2,CSTRTVYGYTF,TGCAGCACAAGGACAGTCTATGGCTACACCTTC
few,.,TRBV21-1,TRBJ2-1,CASRLNQGKRHNEQFF,TGTGCCAGCAGACTAAACCAGGGGAAGCGACACAATGAGCAGTTCTTC
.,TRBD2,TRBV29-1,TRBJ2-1,CSVEVVGLYNEQFF,TGCAGCGTTGAAGTGGTGGGACTATACAATGAGCAGTTCTTC
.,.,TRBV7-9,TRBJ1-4,CASSSHRATNEKLFF,TGTGCCAGCAGCTCACACAGGGCAACTAATGAAAAACTGTTTTTT
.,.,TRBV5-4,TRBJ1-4,CASSLTPQGEKLFF,TGTGCCAGCAGCTTGACCCCTCAGGGTGAAAAACTGTTTTTT
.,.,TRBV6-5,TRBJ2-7,CASSYAADVRREQYF,TGTGCCAGCAGTTACGCAGCGGACGTCCGACGCGAGCAGTACTTC